The 24 T cell receptor beta chains below were found in one sample sequenced in a study of blood T cell repertoires in COVID-19. Assay used: immunoSEQ multiplex PCR; TCRdb lists only in-frame clones, some missing. The data contain about 200,000 clones, around 80% of them singletons. The specimen sequenced was peripheral blood. The source of these receptors is a woman in her thirties or forties with acute or convalescent COVID-19.

To note about this clone: This may be a read error, as it is one base from a much larger clone. The sample has other DNA sequences that encode this CDR3 too. The rearrangement joins TRBV18 to TRBJ1-1; 8 bases line up with TRBD1. The CDR3 is 14 amino acids. J lost 1 base, V lost 3 bases, and 1 base had no gene match. From germline, CDR1 is KGHSH and CDR2 LQKENI. CDR3 coding DNA: TGTGCCAGCTCACCTGGACAGGGGAACACTGAAGCTTTCTTT. Translating it yields CASSPGQGNTEAFF.

CDR3 loop: CASSRAGWDVTDTQYF. The CDR3 DNA reads TGTGCCAGCAGTCGCGCAGGGTGGGATGTCACAGATACGCAGTATTTT. This chain connects TRBV2 to TRBJ2-3; maybe TRBD1 (5 bases). V was trimmed by 5 bases and J by 2 bases, leaving 17 bases between them. The CDR3 has 16 amino acids. CDR1 and CDR2 (germline): SNHLY, FYNNEI.

The chain combines TRBV5-1 with TRBJ2-1; D is perhaps TRBD1 (7 bases). V was clipped by 3 bases and J by 7 bases, with 17 bases between them. Germline values: CDR1 SGHRS, CDR2 YFSETQ. The CDR3 loop spans 15 amino acids. The CDR3 nucleotides read TGCGCCAGCAGCTCCCAGACAGGGAGGTTGAATGAGCAGTTCTTC. Protein: CASSSQTGRLNEQFF.

The chain employs TRBV19 and TRBJ1-1; unclear D gene. The CDR3 has 14 residues. V lost 6 bases to trimming and J lost 1 base, with 12 bases between them. CDR1 LNHDA and CDR2 SQIVND come from the germline V gene (reference sequence). CDR3 region: CASRERVGNTEAFF. The CDR3 DNA follows: TGTGCCAGTAGGGAGCGGGTTGGGAACACTGAAGCTTTCTTT.

The V gene is TRBV27, the J gene TRBJ2-1; D is possibly TRBD2 (6 bases). This CDR3 is built from 15 residues. The germline gives CDR1 MNHEY, CDR2 SMNVEV (reference sequence). V lost 6 bases, J lost 7 bases, and 19 bases lay in between. The CDR3 protein is CASREGTSQGNEQFF. The CDR3 bases are TGTGCCAGCAGGGAGGGGACGTCACAAGGGAATGAGCAGTTCTTC.

The rearrangement uses TRBV13 and TRBJ1-1; 10 nucleotides agree with TRBD1. The CDR3 is made up of 16 amino acids. V shed 0 bases and J 5 bases; nucleotides not matched to a gene: 6. Looked up from germline, CDR1 is PRHDT and CDR2 is FYEKMQ (reference sequence). The CDR3 DNA reads TGTGCCAGCAGCTTAGGGAGACAGGGGGCAAAAACTGAAGCTTTCTTT. Its protein is CASSLGRQGAKTEAFF.

This chain joins TRBV7-2 and TRBJ2-7; D gene unclear. Trimming pared 2 bases from V and 2 bases from J, leaving 16 bases between. The CDR3 loop spans 16 amino acids. Germline V gene data show CDR1 as SGHTA and CDR2 as FQGNSA. In DNA form, the CDR3 reads TGTGCCAGCAGCTTAAAGTACAGCTCCCCCCCCTACGAGCAGTACTTC. It encodes CASSLKYSSPPYEQYF.

The genes are TRBV19 and TRBJ2-1; a weak D match, TRBD1 (5 bases). The CDR3 spans 14 residues. The V end was cut by 4 bases, the J end by 3 bases, with 10 bases between. The germline gives CDR1 LNHDA, CDR2 SQIVND (reference sequence). CDR3 sequence: CASSRSGFYNEQFF. The CDR3 DNA sequence: TGTGCCAGTAGTAGGTCAGGGTTCTACAATGAGCAGTTCTTC.

The rearrangement links TRBV24-1 to TRBJ2-2; 10 bases match TRBD1. CDR1 and CDR2 (germline): KGHDR, SFDVKD. This CDR3 contains 15 residues. Trimming removed 5 bases from V and 6 bases from J; junction bases left unmatched: 5. DNA of the CDR3: TGTGCCACCAGTGGAGGAGACAGGGGGCCCGGGGAGCTGTTTTTT. Protein product: CATSGGDRGPGELFF.

As regards this clone: The identical CDR3 is also encoded by other nucleotide sequences in the sample. The V call is TRBV5-1, the J call TRBJ1-1; D gene uncertain. V was cut by 0 bases and J by 0 bases, with 3 bases left in between. The CDR3 is 13 residues long. The germline gives CDR1 SGHRS, CDR2 YFSETQ. CDR3 loop: CASSLAVNTEAFF. CDR3 bases: TGCGCCAGCAGCTTGGCAGTGAACACTGAAGCTTTCTTT.

The chain has TRBV30 and TRBJ1-2; 8 bases match TRBD1. Germline CDR1 GTSNPN, CDR2 SVGIG (reference sequence). V was pared by 3 bases and J by 6 bases, with 3 bases of the junction left unmatched. The CDR3 is 12 residues long. CDR3 DNA: TGTGCCTGGAGCCGACAGGGGAATGGCTACACCTTC. Its translation is CAWSRQGNGYTF.

This clone was picked up one time. The chain joins TRBV7-6 to TRBJ1-4; 7 nucleotides match TRBD1. Germline V CDR1 and CDR2: SGHVS, FNYEAQ. With 5 bases clipped from V and 8 bases from J, the junction kept 8 bases outside the gene matches. The CDR3 has 14 residues. CDR3 loop: CASSPTTGIEKLFF. The CDR3 DNA reads as TGTGCCAGCAGCCCTACGACAGGGATCGAAAAACTGTTTTTT.

The CDR3 here is CAWSRSLTGGNTIYF. The CDR3 DNA is TGTGCCTGGAGTAGGTCGCTTACGGGAGGAAACACCATATATTTT. The J gene is TRBJ1-3, the V gene TRBV30, with unresolved D. V lost 2 bases and J 4 bases, leaving 15 bases between the germline ends. CDR1 is GTSNPN, CDR2 SVGIG, per germline (reference sequence). The CDR3 extends over 15 amino acids.

This clone was detected ten times or more. V gene TRBV6-4 combines with J gene TRBJ2-3; perhaps TRBD2 as D (5 bases). V lost 0 bases to trimming and J lost 2 bases, with 9 bases between them. Germline CDR1 is MRHNA and CDR2 is SNTAGT. The CDR3 contains 15 residues. The CDR3 DNA sequence: TGTGCCAGCAGTGACTCGGTGGGAGACACAGATACGCAGTATTTT. It specifies CASSDSVGDTDTQYF.

The chain recombines TRBV7-2 with TRBJ1-1; 12 bases agree with TRBD1. The germline V gene encodes CDR1 SGHTA and CDR2 FQGNSA. V was clipped by 2 bases and J by 11 bases; unmatched bases: 9. CDR3 length: 15 residues. The CDR3 here is CASSLPGQGALGAFF. The CDR3 DNA reads TGTGCCAGCAGCTTACCGGGACAGGGGGCGTTGGGCGCTTTCTTT.

V gene TRBV15 combines with J gene TRBJ2-7; 13 nucleotides agree with TRBD2. With V trimmed by 1 base and J by 2 bases, 2 bases remained unmatched. Germline-derived CDR1 and CDR2 are LNHNV and YYDKDF (reference sequence). The CDR3 consists of 16 residues. Here the CDR3 reads CATSRGGLAGTYEQYF. CDR3 nucleotide sequence: TGTGCCACCAGCAGAGGGGGACTAGCGGGGACCTACGAGCAGTACTTC. Supplemented by reference TRBV15 and TRBJ2-7, the full variable domain reads DAMVIQNPRYQVTQFGKPVTLSCSQTLNHNVMYWYQQKSSQAPKLLFHYYDKDFNNEADTPDNFQSRRPNTSFCFLDIRSPGLGDTAMYLCATSRGGLAGTYEQYFGPGTRLTVT.

The chain is built from TRBV30 and TRBJ1-4; unclear D gene. Germline V gene sequence: CDR1 GTSNPN, CDR2 SVGIG (reference sequence). The CDR3 is 15 residues long. The germline V and J ends were trimmed by 3 bases and 5 bases, with 16 bases remaining between them. CDR3: CAWSARGKRNEKLFF. DNA of the CDR3: TGTGCCTGGAGCGCCCGCGGAAAGCGGAATGAAAAACTGTTTTTT.

The chain links TRBV7-2 to TRBJ2-3; 9 bases map to TRBD2. Germline V gene lookup returns CDR1 SGHTA and CDR2 FQGNSA. The CDR3 loop spans 15 amino acids. Unmatched junction bases numbered 7, after V lost 6 bases and J lost 3 bases. In DNA, the CDR3 is TGTGCCAGCAGGGTTAGCGGGAGTAGGACAGATACGCAGTATTTT. This encodes CASRVSGSRTDTQYF.

This clone was seen just once. V gene TRBV27 combines with J gene TRBJ2-1, with TRBD2 as a possible D gene (5 bases). V dropped 5 bases and J dropped 7 bases, with 12 bases sitting between them. The germline V gene encodes CDR1 MNHEY and CDR2 SMNVEV (reference sequence). CDR3 length: 13 amino acids. The CDR3 region is CASSPGTWNEQFF. The CDR3 region has the DNA TGTGCCAGCAGTCCGGGAACTTGGAATGAGCAGTTCTTC.

The gene calls are TRBV18 and TRBJ1-2, with 10 bases lining up with TRBD1. CDR1 KGHSH and CDR2 LQKENI come from the germline V gene. V shed 4 bases and J 6 bases; nucleotides not matched to a gene: 5. The CDR3 runs 14 residues. CDR3 in amino acids: CASSLDRGSDGYTF. DNA for the CDR3: TGTGCCAGCTCACTGGACAGGGGGTCTGATGGCTACACCTTC.

The chain uses TRBV6-1 and TRBJ2-2, with 12 positions matching TRBD2. The CDR3 contains 17 residues. J lost 4 bases, V lost 4 bases, and 7 bases had no gene match. The germline CDR1 and CDR2 sequences are MNHNS and SASEGT. The CDR3 is CASSAPSGGARTGELFF. The CDR3 DNA is TGTGCCAGCAGTGCTCCTAGCGGGGGGGCCCGCACCGGGGAGCTGTTTTTT.

The V and J genes are TRBV24-1 and TRBJ2-3; D may be TRBD2 (6 bases). Trimming cost V 5 bases and J 1 base, with 9 bases left between them. In germline, CDR1 is KGHDR, CDR2 SFDVKD. The CDR3 length is 14 residues. DNA of the CDR3: TGTGCCACCAGTGCCGGGGGAGGCACAGATACGCAGTATTTT. This sequence encodes CATSAGGGTDTQYF.

The chain uses TRBV6-4 and TRBJ2-7; the D gene is possibly TRBD2 (6 bases). The CDR3 covers 15 residues. Germline CDR1 reads MRHNA; CDR2 reads SNTAGT. The ends were cut back, 3 bases at V and 2 bases at J, with 14 bases in the middle. The CDR3 DNA is TGTGCCAGCAGTGAACGGCCGGGACTGGCCTACGAGCAGTACTTC. This encodes CASSERPGLAYEQYF.

This sequence joins TRBV21-1 and TRBJ1-4. TRBV21-1 is a documented pseudogene. CDR3 size: 10 residues. The DNA for the CDR3 is TGTGCCAGCTCCGGGGAAAAACTGTTTTTT. It translates to CASSGEKLFF.